This section outlines one TCR beta chain sequence together with its context. The antigen remains unidentified. The V and J ends lost 5 bases and 3 bases respectively, with 10 bases between them. The CDR3 contains 13 residues. Germline V CDR1 and CDR2: MNHEY, SMNVEV (reference sequence). In the PCR, 60 Vbeta and 13 Jbeta primers were used. Clones were sequenced by immunoSEQ multiplex PCR, and TCRdb holds only the in-frame ones, with some missing. The top ten clones hold roughly 12% of a sample with 110,000 or so clones, about 75% of them seen once. This entry comes from a study of cytomegalovirus exposure and HLA in healthy donors. Study-wide points: Productive status was seen about 87% or about 30% of the time for most TCR beta V segments in an earlier analysis.

This sequence originates from a woman between 40 and 50 years old in good health and CMV-seropositive. The gene calls are TRBV27 and TRBJ1-1; D is unresolved. The material sequenced was PBMCs. The CDR3 is CASSRSWDTEAFF. Here the CDR3 DNA reads TGTGCCAGCAGTAGGAGTTGGGACACTGAAGCTTTCTTT.